This T cell receptor (beta chain) was captured in a study of blood T cell repertoires in COVID-19. In the original analysis: Amplification with reference gene primers provided the estimates of nucleated cell counts. Assay: immunoSEQ multiplex PCR; the TCRdb copy retains only in-frame clones and omits some. V and J calls and clone size are copied from that table; D and trimming were computed from the DNA. This sample yields tens of thousands of clones, of which about three quarters are seen a single time; approximately 20% belongs to the top ten. Germline lookup yields CDR1 SNHLY and CDR2 FYNNEI. With 2 bases removed from V and 9 bases from J, the gap between germline ends came to 14 bases. This CDR3 has 14 residues.

Sequencing used peripheral blood. The clonotype comes from a human donor in a cohort sampled during active COVID-19. The genes are TRBV2 and TRBJ1-5; D not certain. CDR3 protein: CASSELGSLAPQHF. CDR3 DNA sequence: TGTGCCAGCAGTGAATTGGGCAGTCTAGCGCCCCAGCATTTT.